The 5 T cell receptor beta chains below come from one sample, sequenced in a study of siplizumab effects on memory and regulatory T cells (dated 2019 in TCRdb). Library preparation was by the immunoSEQ multiplex PCR assay. Held by TCRdb, this immuneACCESS table contains in-frame sequences only and omits some clones. Under half of the omission traces to an unresolved V gene where checked; the cause of the rest is unknown. Within this sample are roughly 64,000 clones, with roughly 96% of them counted one time only. The biggest ten clones account for around 0.086% of the sample. Sample: naive CD8+ T cells sorted from blood. The cell subset or site label for this specimen denotes: unstimulated naive T cells. The receptor set was obtained from a human donor in good health.

The chain couples TRBV2 to TRBJ2-1; tentative D call: TRBD2 (7 bases). The V end was cut by 11 bases, the J end by 6 bases, with 20 bases between. CDR3 length: 14 amino acids. The V gene's germline CDR1 is SNHLY and CDR2 FYNNEI. CDR3 sequence reads: CADVPGGGRNEQFF. The DNA for the CDR3 is TGTGCCGACGTTCCTGGGGGGGGCCGCAATGAGCAGTTCTTC.

The chain employs TRBV25-1 and TRBJ1-5, with a weak D call TRBD1 (5 bases). V shed 3 bases and J shed 8 bases, with 14 bases lying between them. Germline values: CDR1 MGHDK, CDR2 SYGVNS. The CDR3 runs to 14 residues. The CDR3 nucleotides are TGTGCCAGCAGTGATTCTCCCGGGGGAGAGCCCCAGCATTTT. Residues: CASSDSPGGEPQHF. Based on the CDR3 plus reference TRBV25-1 and TRBJ1-5, the full variable domain is EADIYQTPRYLVIGTGKKITLECSQTMGHDKMYWYQQDPGMELHLIHYSYGVNSTEKGDLSSESTVSRIRTEHFPLTLESARPSHTSQYLCASSDSPGGEPQHFGDGTRLSIL.

The rearrangement links TRBV30 to TRBJ2-7; no clear D gene. Trimming shortened V by 1 base and J by 0 bases, and 13 bases separated the two germline ends. Germline CDR1 reads GTSNPN; CDR2 reads SVGIG (reference sequence). The CDR3 spans 15 residues. CDR3 coding DNA: TGTGCCTGGAGTGGAGAGAGAGTTAGCTCCTACGAGCAGTACTTC. As protein: CAWSGERVSSYEQYF.

V usage is TRBV19 and J usage is TRBJ2-7; 9 nucleotides align to TRBD2. The junction had 8 bases not matched to a gene; V was cut back by 6 bases and J by 2 bases. Germline CDR1 LNHDA, CDR2 SQIVND (reference sequence). The CDR3 totals 15 residues. CDR3 sequence reads: CASRNSGGNPYEQYF. CDR3 bases: TGTGCCAGTAGAAATAGCGGGGGTAACCCCTACGAGCAGTACTTC.

V is TRBV29-1 and J is TRBJ2-7; tentatively, D is TRBD2 (6 bases). CDR3 length equals 14 residues. Trimming pared 2 bases from V and 2 bases from J, leaving 13 bases between. Germline-derived CDR1 and CDR2 are SQVTM and ANQGSEA. CDR3 in amino acids: CSVEREDSAYEQYF. The CDR3 region has the DNA TGCAGCGTTGAAAGGGAGGACTCAGCCTACGAGCAGTACTTC.